What follows describes a single T cell receptor (beta chain). This specimen comes from a study of early T cells in non-severe SARS-CoV-2 infection. Looked up from germline, CDR1 is MNHNS and CDR2 is SASEGT. V lost 5 bases and J 4 bases, leaving 22 bases between the germline ends. There are 17 residues in the CDR3. Each single cDNA molecule received a unique molecular identifier. TCRdb redid the calling of the 5' RACE reads with MiXCR, one entry per CDR3 protein. The top ten clones hold 6.5% of a sample with tens of thousands of distinct CDR3 sequences, 8% to 11% of them seen once. V is TRBV6-1 and J is TRBJ2-3, with D possibly matching TRBD2 (6 bases). This receptor was identified in an adult who was a healthcare worker with PCR-confirmed SARS-CoV-2 infection or an uninfected control (not recorded which). The sample comprised whole blood. CDR3 sequence (DNA): TGTGCCAGCAGTCTACCCCGGGGGAACTATCTAGCAGATACGCAGTATTTT. It translates to CASSLPRGNYLADTQYF.